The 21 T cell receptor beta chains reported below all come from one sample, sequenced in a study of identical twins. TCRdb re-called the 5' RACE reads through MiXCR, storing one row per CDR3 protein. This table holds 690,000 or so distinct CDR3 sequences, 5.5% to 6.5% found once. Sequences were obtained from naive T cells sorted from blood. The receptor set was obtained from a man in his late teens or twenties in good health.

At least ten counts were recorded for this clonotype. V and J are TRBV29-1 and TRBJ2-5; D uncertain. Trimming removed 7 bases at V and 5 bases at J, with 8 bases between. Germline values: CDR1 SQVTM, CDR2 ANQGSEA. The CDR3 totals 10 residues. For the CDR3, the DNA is TGCAGCGCCCTAGAGGAGACCCAGTACTTC. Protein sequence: CSALEETQYF.

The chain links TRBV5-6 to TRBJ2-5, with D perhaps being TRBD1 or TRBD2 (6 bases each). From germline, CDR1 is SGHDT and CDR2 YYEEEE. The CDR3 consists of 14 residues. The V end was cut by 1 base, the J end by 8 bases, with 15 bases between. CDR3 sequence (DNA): TGTGCCAGCAGCTTGAGTTGGAGGGGGGCCACCCAGTACTTC. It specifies CASSLSWRGATQYF.

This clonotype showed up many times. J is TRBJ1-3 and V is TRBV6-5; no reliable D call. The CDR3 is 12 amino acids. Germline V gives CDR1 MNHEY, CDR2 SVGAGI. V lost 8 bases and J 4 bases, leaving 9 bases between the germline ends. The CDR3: CASGRGGNTIYF. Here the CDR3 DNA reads TGTGCCAGCGGCCGCGGGGGAAACACCATATATTTT.

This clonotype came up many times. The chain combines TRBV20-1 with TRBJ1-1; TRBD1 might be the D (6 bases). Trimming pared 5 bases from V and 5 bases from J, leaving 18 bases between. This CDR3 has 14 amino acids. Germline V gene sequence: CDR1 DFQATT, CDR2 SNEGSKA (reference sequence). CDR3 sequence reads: CSASRGGGGTEAFF. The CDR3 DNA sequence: TGCAGTGCTTCCCGGGGGGGCGGGGGGACTGAAGCTTTCTTT.

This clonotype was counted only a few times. CDR3 residues: CASSLSAGGLVTQPQHF. The CDR3 DNA reads as TGTGCCAGCAGTTTATCCGCCGGGGGGCTAGTAACTCAGCCCCAGCATTTT. The chain carries TRBV12-3 or TRBV12-4 and TRBJ1-5; D perhaps matches TRBD1 (6 bases). The CDR3 consists of 17 residues. V was trimmed by 2 bases and J by 6 bases, leaving 20 bases between them.

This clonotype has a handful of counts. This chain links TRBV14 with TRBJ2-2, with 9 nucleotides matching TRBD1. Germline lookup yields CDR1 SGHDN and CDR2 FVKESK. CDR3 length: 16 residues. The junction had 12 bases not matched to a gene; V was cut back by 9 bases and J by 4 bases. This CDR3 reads CASCRTGTGSTGELFF. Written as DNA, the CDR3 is TGTGCCAGTTGCCGAACAGGGACAGGGAGCACCGGGGAGCTGTTTTTT.

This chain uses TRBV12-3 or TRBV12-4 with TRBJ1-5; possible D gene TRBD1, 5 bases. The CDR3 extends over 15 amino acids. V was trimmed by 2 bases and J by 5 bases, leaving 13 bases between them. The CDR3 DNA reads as TGTGCCAGCAGTTTACGAGGGGCTTGGGATCAGCCCCAGCATTTT. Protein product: CASSLRGAWDQPQHF.

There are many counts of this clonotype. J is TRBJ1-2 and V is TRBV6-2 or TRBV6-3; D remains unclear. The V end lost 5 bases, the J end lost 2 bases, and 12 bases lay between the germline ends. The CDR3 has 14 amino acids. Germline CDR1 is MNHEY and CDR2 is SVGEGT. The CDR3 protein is CASSTISGNYGYTF. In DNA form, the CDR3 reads TGTGCCAGCAGTACCATATCGGGGAACTATGGCTACACCTTC.

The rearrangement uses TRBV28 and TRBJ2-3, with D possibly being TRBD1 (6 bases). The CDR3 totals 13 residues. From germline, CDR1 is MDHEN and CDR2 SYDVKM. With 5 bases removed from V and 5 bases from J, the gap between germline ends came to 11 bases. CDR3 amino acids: CASSRARGDTQYF. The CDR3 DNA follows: TGTGCCAGCAGTCGCGCCAGGGGAGATACGCAGTATTTT.

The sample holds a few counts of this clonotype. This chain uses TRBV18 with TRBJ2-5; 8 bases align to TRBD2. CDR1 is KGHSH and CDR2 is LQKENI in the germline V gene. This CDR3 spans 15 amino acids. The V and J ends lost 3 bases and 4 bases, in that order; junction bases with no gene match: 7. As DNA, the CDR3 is TGTGCCAGCTCACCGGGAGCGGGAGCATTAGAGACCCAGTACTTC. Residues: CASSPGAGALETQYF.

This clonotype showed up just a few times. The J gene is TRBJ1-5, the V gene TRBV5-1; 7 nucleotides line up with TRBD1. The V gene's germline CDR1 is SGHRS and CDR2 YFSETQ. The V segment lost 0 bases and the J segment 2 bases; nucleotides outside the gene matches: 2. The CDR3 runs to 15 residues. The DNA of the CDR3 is TGCGCCAGCAGCTTGGACACAGGGGGCAATCAGCCCCAGCATTTT. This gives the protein CASSLDTGGNQPQHF. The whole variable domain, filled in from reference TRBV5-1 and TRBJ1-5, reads KAGVTQTPRYLIKTRGQQVTLSCSPISGHRSVSWYQQTPGQGLQFLFEYFSETQRNKGNFPGRFSGRQFSNSRSEMNVSTLELGDSALYLCASSLDTGGNQPQHFGDGTRLSIL.

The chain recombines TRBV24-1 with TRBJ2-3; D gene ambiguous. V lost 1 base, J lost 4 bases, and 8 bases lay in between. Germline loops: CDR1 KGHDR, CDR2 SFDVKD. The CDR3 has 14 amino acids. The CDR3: CATSDFRNPDTQYF. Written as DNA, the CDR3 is TGTGCCACCAGTGATTTCCGGAACCCAGATACGCAGTATTTT.

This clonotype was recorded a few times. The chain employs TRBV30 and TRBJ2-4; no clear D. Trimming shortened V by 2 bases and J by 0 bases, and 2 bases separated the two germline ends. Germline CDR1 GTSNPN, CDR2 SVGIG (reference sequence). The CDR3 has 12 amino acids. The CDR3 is CAWSLAKNIQYF. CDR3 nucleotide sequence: TGTGCCTGGAGTTTAGCCAAAAACATTCAGTACTTC.

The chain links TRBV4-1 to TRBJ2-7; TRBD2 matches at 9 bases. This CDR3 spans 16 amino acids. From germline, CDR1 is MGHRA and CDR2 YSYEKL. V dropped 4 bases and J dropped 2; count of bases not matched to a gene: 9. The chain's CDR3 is CASSPLAGVTPYEQYV. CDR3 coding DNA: TGCGCCAGCAGCCCATTAGCGGGAGTGACACCCTACGAGCAGTACGTC.

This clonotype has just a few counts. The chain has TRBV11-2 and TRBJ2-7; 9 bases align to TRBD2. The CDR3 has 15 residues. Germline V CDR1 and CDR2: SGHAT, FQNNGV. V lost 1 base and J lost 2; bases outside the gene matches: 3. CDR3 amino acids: CASSLVAGGPYEQYF. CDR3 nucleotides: TGTGCCAGCAGCTTAGTGGCGGGAGGGCCCTACGAGCAGTACTTC.

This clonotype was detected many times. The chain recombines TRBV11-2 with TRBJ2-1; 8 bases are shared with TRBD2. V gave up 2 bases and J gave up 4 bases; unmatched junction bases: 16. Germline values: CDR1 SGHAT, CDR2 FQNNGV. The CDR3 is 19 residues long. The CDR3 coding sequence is TGTGCCAGCAGCTTATACGGGAGGGCCTCGAATTTGGGGTACAATGAGCAGTTCTTC. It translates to CASSLYGRASNLGYNEQFF.

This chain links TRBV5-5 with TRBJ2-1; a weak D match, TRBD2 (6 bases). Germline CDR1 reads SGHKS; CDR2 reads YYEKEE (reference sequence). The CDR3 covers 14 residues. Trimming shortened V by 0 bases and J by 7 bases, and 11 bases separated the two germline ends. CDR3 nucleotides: TGTGCCAGCAGCTTGGTTGTAGGGAGGAATGAGCAGTTCTTC. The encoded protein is CASSLVVGRNEQFF.

The CDR3 is CASSLHSLVSNTGELFF. CDR3 coding DNA: TGCGCCAGCAGCCTCCACTCTCTTGTTTCGAACACCGGGGAGCTGTTTTTT. This chain connects TRBV5-1 to TRBJ2-2; D is undetermined. Trimming shortened V by 4 bases and J by 0 bases, and 16 bases separated the two germline ends. Germline CDR1 reads SGHRS; CDR2 reads YFSETQ. This CDR3 has 17 residues.

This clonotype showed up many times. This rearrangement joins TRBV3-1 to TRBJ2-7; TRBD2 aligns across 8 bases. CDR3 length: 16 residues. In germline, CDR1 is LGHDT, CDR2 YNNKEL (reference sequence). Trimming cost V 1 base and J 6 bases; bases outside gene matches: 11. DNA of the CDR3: TGTGCCAGCAGCCAAGGCCCCCAGGGAGCGGGAGTCGAGCAGTACTTC. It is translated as CASSQGPQGAGVEQYF.

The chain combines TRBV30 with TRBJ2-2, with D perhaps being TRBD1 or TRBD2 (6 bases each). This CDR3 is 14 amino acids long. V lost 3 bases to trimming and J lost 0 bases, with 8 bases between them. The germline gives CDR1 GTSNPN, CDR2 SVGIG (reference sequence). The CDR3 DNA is TGTGCCTGGAGGGGGGGCCCGAACACCGGGGAGCTGTTTTTT. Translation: CAWRGGPNTGELFF.

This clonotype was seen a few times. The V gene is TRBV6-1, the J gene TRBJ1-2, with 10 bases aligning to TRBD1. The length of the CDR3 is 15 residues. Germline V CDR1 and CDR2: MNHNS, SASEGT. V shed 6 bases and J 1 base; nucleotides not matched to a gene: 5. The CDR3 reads CASSRGTGDNYGYTF. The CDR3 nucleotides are TGTGCCAGCAGCCGTGGGACAGGGGATAACTATGGCTACACCTTC.